A selection of T cell receptor beta chains follows, all from one sample in a study of control samples from healthy donors and cancer patients. The data were produced by immunoSEQ multiplex PCR, yet TCRdb's version contains in-frame clones alone and is incomplete. This table has some 95,000 clones, about nine tenths appearing once. Sequencing was carried out using blood. These receptors all stem from a human donor in good health. The donor label of this sample is uncertain. The conserved cysteine and the conserved F or W are not part of the CDR3 here. Fields, in order: CDR3 protein, CDR3 length, V gene, J gene.

CDR3aa: ASSYGGTYSYEQY; len: 13; v_gene: TRBV6-5; j_gene: TRBJ2-7
CDR3aa: ATSRGIQGYWLF; len: 12; v_gene: TRBV15; j_gene: TRBJ1-4
CDR3aa: AIKQPSTDTQY; len: 11; v_gene: TRBV10-3; j_gene: TRBJ2-3
CDR3aa: ASSMHTDTQY; len: 10; v_gene: TRBV7-8; j_gene: TRBJ2-3
CDR3aa: ASSLGQPSTDTQY; len: 13; v_gene: TRBV7-9; j_gene: TRBJ2-3
CDR3aa: ASSYAQSGYNSPLH; len: 14; v_gene: TRBV6-2/TRBV6-3; j_gene: TRBJ1-6
CDR3aa: ASSPTELYNSPLH; len: 13; v_gene: TRBV28; j_gene: TRBJ1-6
CDR3aa: ASSIGQGNNQPQH; len: 13; v_gene: TRBV19; j_gene: TRBJ1-5
CDR3aa: SVDYQRNTEAF; len: 11; v_gene: TRBV29-1; j_gene: TRBJ1-1
CDR3aa: ASSAGVNTEAF; len: 11; v_gene: TRBV9; j_gene: TRBJ1-1
CDR3aa: ASSLQGNSYNEQF; len: 13; v_gene: TRBV7-2; j_gene: TRBJ2-1
CDR3aa: ASRTGHSGNTIY; len: 12; v_gene: TRBV19; j_gene: TRBJ1-3
CDR3aa: AWTSGNEKLF; len: 10; v_gene: TRBV30; j_gene: TRBJ1-4
CDR3aa: ASSLGTSYNEQF; len: 12; v_gene: TRBV5-1; j_gene: TRBJ2-1
CDR3aa: SVVPGQGPNYGYT; len: 13; v_gene: TRBV29-1; j_gene: TRBJ1-2
CDR3aa: ASSLVEVSNTGELF; len: 14; v_gene: TRBV5-1; j_gene: TRBJ2-2
CDR3aa: ASSSSGGSNQPQH; len: 13; v_gene: TRBV6-6; j_gene: TRBJ1-5
CDR3aa: ASSGNTPGELF; len: 11; v_gene: TRBV7-3; j_gene: TRBJ2-2
CDR3aa: ASSESTGVTEAF; len: 12; v_gene: TRBV10-1; j_gene: TRBJ1-1
CDR3aa: ASSLDLTWELF; len: 11; v_gene: TRBV11-2; j_gene: TRBJ2-2
CDR3aa: ASRKDYKETQY; len: 11; v_gene: TRBV6-5; j_gene: TRBJ2-5
CDR3aa: ASSQWGGDTDTQY; len: 13; v_gene: TRBV4-1; j_gene: TRBJ2-3
CDR3aa: ATRLSSGANERF; len: 12; v_gene: TRBV24-1; j_gene: TRBJ2-1
CDR3aa: ASSLGMNTEAF; len: 11; v_gene: TRBV5-1; j_gene: TRBJ1-1
CDR3aa: ASRFTSGGVGELF; len: 13; v_gene: TRBV5-6; j_gene: TRBJ2-2
CDR3aa: ASSLRTSLNTEAF; len: 13; v_gene: TRBV7-2; j_gene: TRBJ1-1
CDR3aa: ASSLAEWVNTEAF; len: 13; v_gene: TRBV7-9; j_gene: TRBJ1-1
CDR3aa: AWSMQGDQPQH; len: 11; v_gene: TRBV30; j_gene: TRBJ1-5
CDR3aa: ASSQEDRAFLGYT; len: 13; v_gene: TRBV4-2; j_gene: TRBJ1-2
CDR3aa: ASSFRQGKENTQY; len: 13; v_gene: TRBV7-2; j_gene: TRBJ2-3
CDR3aa: ASIVAF; len: 6; v_gene: TRBV7-2; j_gene: TRBJ1-1
CDR3aa: ATSDPGQVGYNEQF; len: 14; v_gene: TRBV24-1; j_gene: TRBJ2-1
CDR3aa: SADREETQY; len: 9; v_gene: TRBV20-1; j_gene: TRBJ2-5
CDR3aa: ASSPGGQTNEKLF; len: 13; v_gene: TRBV2; j_gene: TRBJ1-4
CDR3aa: ASSAGDRFYGYT; len: 12; v_gene: TRBV7-9; j_gene: TRBJ1-2
CDR3aa: ASSYRMGLANEQY; len: 13; v_gene: TRBV6-2/TRBV6-3; j_gene: TRBJ2-7
CDR3aa: ATSRVGQGALGSGYT; len: 15; v_gene: TRBV15; j_gene: TRBJ1-2
CDR3aa: ASRQTGSRETQY; len: 12; v_gene: TRBV2; j_gene: TRBJ2-5
CDR3aa: ASSLDASSYNEQF; len: 13; v_gene: TRBV7-3; j_gene: TRBJ2-1
CDR3aa: ASSLAVSGTRYNSPLH; len: 16; v_gene: TRBV7-9; j_gene: TRBJ1-6
CDR3aa: ASSRTVLNIQY; len: 11; v_gene: TRBV6-5; j_gene: TRBJ2-4
CDR3aa: ASSLARDRGENTIY; len: 14; v_gene: TRBV5-1; j_gene: TRBJ1-3
CDR3aa: ASSFSGPYEQY; len: 11; v_gene: TRBV5-1; j_gene: TRBJ2-7
CDR3aa: SVLSSGNTIY; len: 10; v_gene: TRBV29-1; j_gene: TRBJ1-3
CDR3aa: ASRVTGGKGFHMNTEAF; len: 17; v_gene: TRBV19; j_gene: TRBJ1-1
CDR3aa: ASAFYRNTEAF; len: 11; v_gene: TRBV5-1; j_gene: TRBJ1-1
CDR3aa: ASSSRWPDTQY; len: 11; v_gene: TRBV27; j_gene: TRBJ2-3
CDR3aa: ASSPTGLYEQY; len: 11; v_gene: TRBV12-3/TRBV12-4; j_gene: TRBJ2-7
CDR3aa: ASSLRVAGLLTNTGELF; len: 17; v_gene: TRBV5-4; j_gene: TRBJ2-2
CDR3aa: ASSPMGRSGNTIY; len: 13; v_gene: TRBV9; j_gene: TRBJ1-3
CDR3aa: ASREKYNSPLH; len: 11; v_gene: TRBV6-5; j_gene: TRBJ1-6